This entry concerns a single T cell receptor beta chain. What it binds is unknown. The PCR had 60 Vbeta and 13 Jbeta primers. Generated by immunoSEQ multiplex PCR, the TCRdb table keeps only in-frame clones and is missing some. The repertoire includes around 130,000 clones, about three quarters of them detected once, and 1.8% sits in the top ten. The CDR3 runs 14 residues. The V end was cut by 4 bases, the J end by 0 bases, with 8 bases between. Germline CDR1 and CDR2: SGHRS and YFSETQ. This entry comes from a study of cytomegalovirus exposure and HLA in healthy donors. Background on the study: Unique TCRs from HLA-typed donors, 65 million to 85 million of them, were held in an early data release.

Study-level findings and limits: The listing of roughly 160 TCR beta chains classed them as cytomegalovirus-associated. It was in a later analysis that TCR association rates were seen to vary by HLA locus, highest for DRB1 and lowest for HLA-C.

This sequence was found in a woman aged 40 to 50 in good health and CMV-seronegative. V usage is TRBV5-1 and J usage is TRBJ2-1, with D tentatively TRBD1 (6 bases). The specimen sequenced was PBMCs. The CDR3 region is CASSKDSSYNEQFF. In DNA form, the CDR3 reads TGCGCCAGCAGCAAGGACAGCTCCTACAATGAGCAGTTCTTC.